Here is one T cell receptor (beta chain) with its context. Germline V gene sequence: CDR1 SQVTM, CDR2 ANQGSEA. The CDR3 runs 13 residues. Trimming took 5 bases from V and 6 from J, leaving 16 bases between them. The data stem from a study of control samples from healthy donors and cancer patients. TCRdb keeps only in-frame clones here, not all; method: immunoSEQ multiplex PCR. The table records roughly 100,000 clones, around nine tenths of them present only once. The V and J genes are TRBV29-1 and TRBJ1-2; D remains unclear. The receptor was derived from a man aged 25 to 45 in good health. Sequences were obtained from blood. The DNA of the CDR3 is TGCAGCGTTACACCCAGGTTATCGGATGGCTACACCTTC. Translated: CSVTPRLSDGYTF.